This T cell receptor (beta chain) came from a study of shared clonotypes between healthy human individuals. Study-level information: The study used three CD4 naive, three CD4 memory, two CD8 naive and one CD8 memory plate per donor.

Memory CD4+ cells were the fraction left after CD45RA+ naive selection. Genomic DNA of each subset was evenly split across several immunoSEQ plates. The sorted-subset replicate PCRs were given about 210 ng DNA, which is approximately 30,000 T cell genomes. Produced via immunoSEQ multiplex PCR; TCRdb's table is partial and in-frame only. The sample shows hundreds of thousands of clones, 90% to 96% of them seen only once. This clone was detected a few times. This CDR3 spans 13 amino acids. Germline CDR1 reads MNHEY; CDR2 reads SMNVEV (reference sequence). J was trimmed by 4 bases and V by 3 bases; bases with no gene match: 2.

Sequenced input: naive CD4+ T cells sorted from blood. The subset denotes: CD45RA+ positively selected. V and J are TRBV27 and TRBJ2-7; 8 nucleotides match TRBD1. The receptor comes from a woman aged 25 to 45 in good health. CDR3 region: CASSFRGRYEQYF. In nucleotides, the CDR3 is TGTGCCAGCAGTTTCAGGGGGCGGTACGAGCAGTACTTC.